The 13 T cell receptor beta chains presented below share a single source sample, sequenced in a study of tumor and adjacent non-tumor tissue in lung cancer. The template was RNA from unsorted bulk tissue. This non-tumor lung sample came from over 3 cm beyond the tumor edge. Three rounds of nested PCR, following a modified ARM-PCR protocol, produced the TCRbeta library. TCRdb itself ran the multiplex PCR reads through MiXCR, one entry per CDR3 protein. The sample shows more than 85,000 distinct CDR3 sequences, 62% of them seen only once. Sequenced material: distant non-tumor lung tissue. These TCRs come from a man aged 60 to 75 with non-small cell lung cancer.

In the case of this clonotype: This could be a read error, since a much larger clone is one nucleotide away. The chain combines TRBV6-1 with TRBJ2-7; TRBD2 is a possible D gene (5 bases). In germline, CDR1 is MNHNS, CDR2 SASEGT. This CDR3 has 15 amino acids. Trimming pared 5 bases from V and 5 bases from J, leaving 19 bases between. This chain's CDR3 is CASSSLGGQSHEQYF. The CDR3 region has the DNA TGTGCCAGCAGTTCCTTGGGCGGGCAGAGCCACGAGCAGTACTTC.

In the case of this clonotype: One end of the junction is discordant with germline, which a read error may explain. The rearrangement uses TRBV12-3 or TRBV12-4 and TRBJ2-7, with 7 bases aligning to TRBD2. The CDR3 length is 15 residues. Written as DNA, the CDR3 is TGTACCAGCAGTTTGTCCAGGACTAGACCGTCCGAGCAGTACTTC. It codes for CTSSLSRTRPSEQYF.

This chain uses TRBV4-1 with TRBJ2-5, with no clear D. Looked up from germline, CDR1 is MGHRA and CDR2 is YSYEKL. V dropped 4 bases and J dropped 0 bases, with 9 bases sitting between them. The CDR3 runs to 14 residues. CDR3 DNA: TGCGCCAGCAGCCCAGATTTCGACCAAGAGACCCAGTACTTC. Encoded protein: CASSPDFDQETQYF.

This clonotype was seen once. The chain uses TRBV25-1 and TRBJ1-3; no firm D call. The germline V and J ends were trimmed by 4 bases and 2 bases, with 6 bases remaining between them. The length of the CDR3 is 13 residues. Germline lookup yields CDR1 MGHDK and CDR2 SYGVNS. CDR3 amino acids: CASSVLPGNTIYF. The CDR3 DNA sequence: TGTGCCAGCAGTGTTTTGCCTGGAAACACCATATATTTT.

This clonotype was seen ten or more times. CDR3 nucleotides: TGCAGTGCTAGAGAGGGGAGGCCCCGGACGATTCAAGAGACCCAGTACTTC. Encoded protein: CSAREGRPRTIQETQYF. This chain joins TRBV20-1 and TRBJ2-5, with D possibly matching TRBD2 (6 bases). The CDR3 loop spans 17 amino acids. Germline CDR1 reads DFQATT; CDR2 reads SNEGSKA (reference sequence). Trimming took 0 bases from V and 2 from J, leaving 19 bases between them.

As regards this clonotype: This could be a read error, since a much larger clone is one nucleotide away. The chain carries TRBV5-4 and TRBJ1-2; D not resolved. From germline, CDR1 is SGHNT and CDR2 YYREEE (reference sequence). The length of the CDR3 is 14 residues. CDR3 sequence reads: CVSSLGQDSYGYTF. The DNA of the CDR3 is TGTGTCAGCAGCTTGGGCCAGGACTCCTATGGCTACACCTTC.

The chain carries TRBV6-1 and TRBJ1-6; D is ambiguous. V was shortened by 3 bases and J by 8 bases, with 11 bases between the two germline ends. Per germline, CDR1 MNHNS and CDR2 SASEGT. This CDR3 is 14 amino acids long. CDR3 region: CASSEDGLYSPLHF. The CDR3 DNA is TGTGCCAGCAGTGAGGACGGGTTATATTCACCCCTCCACTTT.

This clonotype was seen at least ten times. The chain links TRBV6-2 or TRBV6-3 to TRBJ2-1; D is possibly TRBD1 or TRBD2 (5 bases each). Trimming took 7 bases from V and 2 from J, leaving 15 bases between them. Per germline, CDR1 MNHEY and CDR2 SVGEGT. This CDR3 has 15 residues. CDR3 loop: CASTPRDLTYNEQFF. DNA for the CDR3: TGTGCCAGCACCCCCCGGGACCTAACCTACAATGAGCAGTTCTTC.

This clonotype showed up just a few times. Relative to the germline gene, one junction end is altered; a read error may explain this. The V and J genes are TRBV11-2 and TRBJ2-3, with 10 nucleotides matching TRBD2. CDR3 size: 15 residues. Germline CDR1 SGHAT, CDR2 FQNNGV. The CDR3 nucleotides are TGTGTCAGCAGCAAAAGCGGGGGGGCGGCAGATACGCAGTATTTT. This encodes CVSSKSGGAADTQYF.

This clonotype was recorded at least ten times. V is TRBV7-8 and J is TRBJ1-2, with 8 bases lining up with TRBD1. CDR1 and CDR2 (germline): SGHVS, FQNEAQ. This CDR3 contains 14 residues. With V trimmed by 5 bases and J by 6 bases, 8 bases remained unmatched. The CDR3 is CASSLRQGWDGYTF. CDR3 DNA sequence: TGTGCCAGCAGCCTACGACAGGGGTGGGATGGCTACACCTTC.

This clonotype was detected ten times or more. Written as DNA, the CDR3 is TGTGCCAGCAACTTGCCGGAAAACAATGAGCAGTTCTTC. Its translation is CASNLPENNEQFF. The chain joins TRBV7-9 to TRBJ2-1; D gene ambiguous. The CDR3 runs 13 residues. CDR1 is SEHNR, CDR2 FQNEAQ, per germline (reference sequence). The V and J ends lost 7 bases and 5 bases respectively, with 12 bases between them.

This rearrangement joins TRBV7-9 to TRBJ1-4; D remains ambiguous. CDR1 SEHNR and CDR2 FQNEAQ come from the germline V gene (reference sequence). The CDR3 loop spans 15 amino acids. Trimming pared 2 bases from V and 4 bases from J, leaving 11 bases between. CDR3 region: CASSLQVPINEKLFF. The CDR3 DNA sequence: TGTGCCAGCAGCTTACAGGTTCCTATTAATGAAAAACTGTTTTTT.

This clonotype was counted once. One end of the junction varies from germline; a read error may be responsible. The rearrangement uses TRBV7-3 and TRBJ2-2; 8 bases match TRBD1. Germline V gives CDR1 SGHTA, CDR2 FQGTGA. The CDR3 has 13 amino acids. CDR3 sequence reads: CAGSLDRAGELFF. The CDR3 DNA reads as TGTGCCGGCAGCCTGGACAGGGCCGGGGAGCTGTTCTTT.